These 11 T cell receptor beta chains were all obtained from the same sample, sequenced in a study of control samples from healthy donors and cancer patients. Measured with immunoSEQ multiplex PCR; TCRdb has only the in-frame clones, and not every one. The sample lists about 90,000 clones, 75% to 95% occurring once. Material for sequencing was blood. The receptors come from a woman aged 18-29 years in good health.

The chain carries TRBV2 and TRBJ2-5; D may be TRBD1 or TRBD2 (6 bases each). The CDR3 is 11 residues long. CDR1 and CDR2 (germline): SNHLY, FYNNEI. The V gene lost 3 bases and the J gene lost 10 bases, with 9 bases spanning the gap. CDR3 amino acids: CASSERGDQYF. The CDR3 coding sequence is TGTGCCAGCAGTGAGAGGGGGGACCAGTACTTC. The complete variable domain, with remaining parts taken from reference TRBV2 and TRBJ2-5, reads EPEVTQTPSHQVTQMGQEVILRCVPISNHLYFYWYRQILGQKVEFLVSFYNNEISEKSEIFDDQFSVERPDGSNFTLKIRSTKLEDSAMYFCASSERGDQYFGPGTRLLVL.

The rearrangement links TRBV5-4 to TRBJ1-1, with TRBD1 as a possible D gene (6 bases). Germline CDR1 and CDR2: SGHNT and YYREEE (reference sequence). V was trimmed by 3 bases and J by 0 bases, leaving 12 bases between them. CDR3 length: 15 residues. This CDR3 reads CASSSKGGMNTEAFF. CDR3 coding DNA: TGTGCCAGCAGCTCAAAGGGGGGTATGAACACTGAAGCTTTCTTT.

This chain uses TRBV5-4 with TRBJ1-5; TRBD1 might be the D (5 bases). V dropped 0 bases and J dropped 4 bases, with 8 bases sitting between them. The CDR3 covers 14 residues. From germline, CDR1 is SGHNT and CDR2 YYREEE (reference sequence). The CDR3 protein is CASSLAPGNQPQHF. The DNA of the CDR3 is TGTGCCAGCAGCTTGGCCCCAGGGAATCAGCCCCAGCATTTT.

The chain couples TRBV3-1 (or the pseudogene TRBV3-2) to TRBJ2-7, with TRBD1 matching over 8 bases. Germline lookup yields CDR1 LGHDT and CDR2 YNNKEL (reference sequence). Trimming removed 2 bases from V and 5 bases from J; junction bases left unmatched: 5. The CDR3 loop spans 14 amino acids. CDR3 sequence: CASSQRQGLDEQYF. For the CDR3, the DNA is TGTGCCAGCAGCCAACGACAGGGGCTCGACGAGCAGTACTTC.

V is TRBV6-6 and J is TRBJ2-2, with a possible D match to TRBD1 (5 bases). V gave up 2 bases and J gave up 2 bases, with 9 bases separating them. There are 15 residues in the CDR3. In germline, CDR1 is MNHNY, CDR2 SVGAGI (reference sequence). CDR3 in DNA: TGTGCCAGCAGTTACAGGGGCACAAACACCGGGGAGCTGTTTTTT. This gives the protein CASSYRGTNTGELFF.

The CDR3 loop is CASSPDRTNSPLHF. DNA for the CDR3: TGTGCCAGCAGCCCGGACAGGACTAATTCACCCCTCCACTTT. This chain links TRBV7-9 with TRBJ1-6; 7 positions match TRBD1. Germline CDR1 SEHNR, CDR2 FQNEAQ (reference sequence). V lost 5 bases, J lost 6 bases, and 4 bases stayed unmatched. There are 14 residues in the CDR3.

This clone was seen just once. CDR3 sequence (DNA): TGTGCCAGCAGCTTAACGATCGGGACTAGCGGGGGGCCGCTGACCTACGAGCAGTACTTC. Encoded protein: CASSLTIGTSGGPLTYEQYF. The rearrangement joins TRBV7-8 to TRBJ2-7, with TRBD2 matching over 15 bases. J was trimmed by 2 bases and V by 2 bases; bases with no gene match: 13. CDR1 and CDR2 from the germline V gene are SGHVS and FQNEAQ. The CDR3 runs 20 residues.

This clone has only one observation. The genes are TRBV6-5 and TRBJ1-1; TRBD1 is a possible D gene (5 bases). This CDR3 has 14 amino acids. Germline assignment: CDR1 MNHEY and CDR2 SVGAGI. Trimming pared 6 bases from V and 4 bases from J, leaving 15 bases between. The CDR3 DNA reads as TGTGCCAGCAGGAGGCCAGGGTCGTCCACTGAAGCTTTCTTT. This gives the protein CASRRPGSSTEAFF.

V gene TRBV29-1 combines with J gene TRBJ1-2, with TRBD1 matching over 9 bases. Trimming at V came to 1 base and at J to 4 bases, leaving 1 base not matched to a gene. This CDR3 region has 13 residues. The germline gives CDR1 SQVTM, CDR2 ANQGSEA. The CDR3 region is CSVEADRGYGYTF. The CDR3, as DNA: TGCAGCGTTGAAGCGGACAGGGGCTATGGCTACACCTTC. Complete variable domain (other parts from reference TRBV29-1 and TRBJ1-2): SAVISQKPSRDICQRGTSLTIQCQVDSQVTMMFWYRQQPGQSLTLIATANQGSEATYESGFVIDKFPISRPNLTFSTLTVSNMSPEDSSIYLCSVEADRGYGYTFGSGTRLTVV.

The chain joins TRBV29-1 to TRBJ1-2; unclear D gene. Germline assignment: CDR1 SQVTM and CDR2 ANQGSEA. The CDR3 loop spans 15 amino acids. Between the trimmed V and J ends, which lost 0 bases and 8 bases, there was a span of 19 bases. CDR3 sequence: CSVEDGMEAVSGYTF. Here the CDR3 DNA reads TGCAGCGTTGAAGATGGAATGGAGGCGGTGAGCGGCTACACCTTC.

V usage is TRBV7-9 and J usage is TRBJ1-6; 7 nucleotides line up with TRBD1. V lost 4 bases to trimming and J lost 3 bases; unmatched junction nucleotides: 6. The V gene's germline CDR1 is SEHNR and CDR2 FQNEAQ (reference sequence). The CDR3 runs 16 residues. The CDR3 reads CASSSKRDSYNSPLHF. The CDR3 coding sequence is TGTGCCAGCAGCTCAAAACGGGACAGCTATAATTCACCCCTCCACTTT.